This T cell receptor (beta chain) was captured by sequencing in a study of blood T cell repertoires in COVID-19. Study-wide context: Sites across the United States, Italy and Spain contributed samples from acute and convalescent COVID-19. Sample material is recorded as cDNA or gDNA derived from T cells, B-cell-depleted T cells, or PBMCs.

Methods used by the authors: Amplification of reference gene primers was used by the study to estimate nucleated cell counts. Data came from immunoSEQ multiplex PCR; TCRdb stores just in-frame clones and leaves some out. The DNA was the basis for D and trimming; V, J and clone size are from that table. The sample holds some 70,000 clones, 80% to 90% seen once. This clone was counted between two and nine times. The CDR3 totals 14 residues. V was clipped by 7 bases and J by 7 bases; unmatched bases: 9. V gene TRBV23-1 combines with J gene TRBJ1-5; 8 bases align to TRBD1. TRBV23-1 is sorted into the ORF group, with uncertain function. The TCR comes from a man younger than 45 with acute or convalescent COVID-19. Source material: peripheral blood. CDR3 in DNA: TGCGCCAGCACCCGACAGGGGAGAAAACAGCCCCAGCATTTT. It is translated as CASTRQGRKQPQHF.